The next 30 T cell receptor beta chains were all read from a single sample in a study of cytomegalovirus exposure and HLA in healthy donors listed by TCRdb under 2017. The library came from the immunoSEQ multiplex PCR assay. For the multiplex PCR, a mixture combining 60 forward primers for TCR Vbeta segments and 13 reverse primers for TCR Jbeta segments was used. In TCRdb, the immuneACCESS table is reduced to in-frame sequences with V and J assigned. These tables do not hold every clone; where another copy was compared, an unresolved V gene accounts for under half, and the others remain unexplained. The sample yields roughly 140,000 clones; nearly 85% were counted once. Roughly 3.4% of the sample lies in the top ten. Sequenced material: PBMCs. Every receptor here comes from a male donor in good health and CMV-seronegative.

The chain uses TRBV5-1 and TRBJ1-1, with a weak D call TRBD1 (5 bases). Trimming removed 2 bases from V and 2 bases from J, with 13 bases in between. The CDR3 is 15 amino acids. Germline V gives CDR1 SGHRS, CDR2 YFSETQ. Here the CDR3 DNA reads TGCGCCAGCAGCTTACTTACAGGAGCCAACACTGAAGCTTTCTTT. Translated, it gives CASSLLTGANTEAFF.

This CDR3 reads CASSGLAPRTDTQYF. CDR3 bases: TGTGCCAGTAGCGGACTAGCGCCTCGCACAGATACGCAGTATTTT. The J gene is TRBJ2-3, the V gene TRBV19, with TRBD2 identical over 9 bases. Germline trimming cut 6 bases from V and 1 base from J; bases unmatched to any gene: 5. Germline V gene sequence: CDR1 LNHDA, CDR2 SQIVND (reference sequence). The CDR3 runs to 15 residues.

The chain uses TRBV6-6 and TRBJ2-5; D perhaps matches TRBD2 (5 bases). Germline CDR1 and CDR2: MNHNY and SVGAGI (reference sequence). This CDR3 has 13 residues. V was pared by 5 bases and J by 5 bases, with 12 bases between. Here the CDR3 DNA reads TGTGCCAGCAGTCGAACTAGGAGGGAGACCCAGTACTTC. Translated, it gives CASSRTRRETQYF.

The chain links TRBV6-5 to TRBJ2-1; 7 nucleotides line up with TRBD1. This CDR3 comprises 15 residues. Germline CDR1 MNHEY, CDR2 SVGAGI. V lost 5 bases, J lost 1 base, and 5 bases stayed unmatched. As DNA, the CDR3 is TGTGCCAGCAGTCCCGACAGGGCTTCCTACAATGAGCAGTTCTTC. Protein: CASSPDRASYNEQFF.

The CDR3 sequence: CASSYSPLGNTEAFF. The CDR3 DNA follows: TGTGCCAGCAGTTACTCGCCCCTAGGGAACACTGAAGCTTTCTTT. V usage is TRBV6-5 and J usage is TRBJ1-1; no reliable D call. Germline V gene lookup returns CDR1 MNHEY and CDR2 SVGAGI. CDR3 length equals 15 residues. Between the trimmed V and J ends, which lost 0 bases and 1 base, there was a span of 9 bases.

The chain uses TRBV5-5 and TRBJ2-2, with 9 nucleotides matching TRBD1. The CDR3 consists of 15 residues. Per germline, CDR1 SGHKS and CDR2 YYEKEE (reference sequence). The V and J ends lost 2 bases and 4 bases, in that order; junction bases with no gene match: 3. CDR3 region: CASSLDRGSTGELFF. For the CDR3, the DNA is TGTGCCAGCAGCTTAGACAGGGGGTCCACCGGGGAGCTGTTTTTT.

The V call is TRBV5-4, the J call TRBJ2-5; tentative D call: TRBD1 (6 bases). The ends were cut back, 4 bases at V and 3 bases at J, with 13 bases in the middle. Germline V gene lookup returns CDR1 SGHNT and CDR2 YYREEE (reference sequence). This CDR3 comprises 14 residues. The CDR3 here is CASSETGTKETQYF. The CDR3, as DNA: TGTGCCAGCAGCGAAACCGGGACAAAAGAGACCCAGTACTTC.

CDR3: CASSDDNFLYNEQFF. The CDR3 nucleotides read TGTGCCAGCAGCGACGACAATTTCCTCTACAATGAGCAGTTCTTC. The J gene is TRBJ2-1, the V gene TRBV9; D is unclear. Germline V gene lookup returns CDR1 SGDLS and CDR2 YYNGEE. V dropped 3 bases and J dropped 3 bases, with 13 bases sitting between them. There are 15 residues in the CDR3.

The rearrangement links TRBV10-3 to TRBJ2-3; 16 nucleotides line up with TRBD2. The CDR3 extends over 21 amino acids. CDR1 and CDR2 (germline): ENHRY, SYGVKD. Trimming cost V 2 bases and J 2 bases; bases outside gene matches: 13. CDR3 amino acids: CAISEPAGTSGGASVTDTQYF. The CDR3 bases are TGTGCCATCAGTGAGCCCGCCGGGACTAGCGGGGGGGCCAGCGTCACAGATACGCAGTATTTT.

The rearrangement uses TRBV7-3 and TRBJ2-4; possibly TRBD1 for D (5 bases). There are 14 residues in the CDR3. The germline gives CDR1 SGHTA, CDR2 FQGTGA. Trimming removed 6 bases at V and 8 bases at J, with 17 bases between. In DNA, the CDR3 is TGTGCCAGCAGGCCGGCAGGGCGAGTGTACATTCAGTACTTC. It encodes CASRPAGRVYIQYF.

V and J are TRBV6-1 and TRBJ2-1, with 8 bases lining up with TRBD1. From germline, CDR1 is MNHNS and CDR2 SASEGT. J was trimmed by 3 bases and V by 4 bases; bases with no gene match: 5. CDR3 size: 15 residues. The CDR3 sequence: CASSGQGSYYNEQFF. CDR3 in DNA: TGTGCCAGCAGTGGACAGGGGTCGTACTACAATGAGCAGTTCTTC.

CDR3 protein: CASSRRTGIGGNTIYF. The CDR3 DNA reads TGTGCCAGCTCACGACGTACAGGGATAGGCGGAAACACCATATATTTT. The rearrangement uses TRBV18 and TRBJ1-3; D possibly corresponds to TRBD1 (6 bases). Germline values: CDR1 KGHSH, CDR2 LQKENI. Trimming pared 4 bases from V and 4 bases from J, leaving 17 bases between. The CDR3 length is 16 residues.

The rearrangement links TRBV29-1 to TRBJ1-1, with D perhaps matching TRBD1 (6 bases). CDR1 and CDR2 (germline): SQVTM, ANQGSEA. The CDR3 is 14 amino acids. Trimming left V 4 bases short and J 4 bases short, with 16 bases between. CDR3 nucleotides: TGCAGCGTTGGCCCTGGACAGTTTCGCACTGAAGCTTTCTTT. Protein sequence: CSVGPGQFRTEAFF.

This clone was seen only once. The V and J genes are TRBV6-6 and TRBJ2-1, with a tentative D call TRBD1 (6 bases). Trimming cost V 6 bases and J 8 bases, with 23 bases left between them. This CDR3 region has 16 residues. Germline V lookup: CDR1 MNHNY, CDR2 SVGAGI (reference sequence). In DNA form, the CDR3 reads TGTGCCAGCAGGAGCAGGGGTTATAGGTCTGGCGATGAGCAGTTCTTC. Protein sequence: CASRSRGYRSGDEQFF.

The J gene is TRBJ1-1, the V gene TRBV6-6, with a possible D match to TRBD1 (6 bases). V was trimmed by 2 bases and J by 3 bases, leaving 7 bases between them. CDR3 size: 13 residues. Germline V gene sequence: CDR1 MNHNY, CDR2 SVGAGI (reference sequence). DNA for the CDR3: TGTGCCAGCAGTTACGGACAGTACACTGAAGCTTTCTTT. As protein: CASSYGQYTEAFF.

The chain carries TRBV9 and TRBJ2-5; 7 positions match TRBD2. This CDR3 spans 14 amino acids. Losses at the gene ends were 0 bases for V and 3 bases for J; bases not matched to a gene: 2. CDR1 is SGDLS, CDR2 YYNGEE, per germline. Here the CDR3 DNA reads TGTGCCAGCAGCGTAGTGGGGGGGGAAGAGACCCAGTACTTC. It specifies CASSVVGGEETQYF.

The chain combines TRBV6-5 with TRBJ2-3, with 9 positions matching TRBD1. The germline V gene has CDR1 MNHEY and CDR2 SVGAGI. This CDR3 is 15 amino acids long. Trimming removed 6 bases from V and 1 base from J; junction bases left unmatched: 5. As DNA, the CDR3 is TGTGCCAGCAGGATGCGGACAGGGGGCACAGATACGCAGTATTTT. This codes for CASRMRTGGTDTQYF.

V is TRBV5-6 and J is TRBJ1-1; 7 bases map to TRBD1. Germline CDR1 and CDR2: SGHDT and YYEEEE. The CDR3 totals 15 residues. V trimming: 2 bases; J trimming: 1 base; junction bases outside the gene matches: 5. DNA for the CDR3: TGTGCCAGCAGCTTTGGGGACAGTGGGAACACTGAAGCTTTCTTT. It is translated as CASSFGDSGNTEAFF.

This clone was seen more than once but under ten times. The V and J genes are TRBV25-1 and TRBJ2-2, with 7 bases that match TRBD1. Trimming cost V 6 bases and J 7 bases; bases outside gene matches: 2. The CDR3 consists of 12 residues. Germline V gives CDR1 MGHDK, CDR2 SYGVNS. The CDR3 coding sequence is TGTGCCAGCAGACGGGACAGCGGGGAGCTGTTTTTT. Translation gives CASRRDSGELFF. Full variable domain (missing parts from reference TRBV25-1 and TRBJ2-2): EADIYQTPRYLVIGTGKKITLECSQTMGHDKMYWYQQDPGMELHLIHYSYGVNSTEKGDLSSESTVSRIRTEHFPLTLESARPSHTSQYLCASRRDSGELFFGEGSRLTVL.

This clone has a single count. This chain connects TRBV5-1 to TRBJ2-7; 10 nucleotides line up with TRBD1. V gave up 0 bases and J gave up 5 bases; unmatched junction bases: 2. The CDR3 totals 14 residues. The germline V gene has CDR1 SGHRS and CDR2 YFSETQ. In nucleotides, the CDR3 is TGCGCCAGCAGCTTGGGACAGGGGGCCGACGAGCAGTACTTC. Its translation: CASSLGQGADEQYF.

The table lists this clone with a count of one. The J gene is TRBJ2-2, the V gene TRBV4-3; 7 positions agree with TRBD1. Germline V gene lookup returns CDR1 LGHNA and CDR2 YSLEER. Trimming at V came to 5 bases and at J to 4 bases, leaving 7 bases not matched to a gene. This CDR3 spans 15 amino acids. This chain's CDR3 is CASSFRDSTTGELFF. The CDR3, as DNA: TGCGCCAGCAGCTTCCGGGACAGTACCACCGGGGAGCTGTTTTTT.

The V and J genes are TRBV28 and TRBJ1-2; a possible D gene is TRBD1 (6 bases). The CDR3 runs 11 residues. CDR1 MDHEN and CDR2 SYDVKM come from the germline V gene. The V and J ends lost 10 bases and 8 bases respectively, with 14 bases between them. The CDR3 reads CAIETGRGYTF. In nucleotides, the CDR3 is TGTGCCATAGAAACAGGGCGAGGCTACACCTTC.

The gene calls are TRBV10-3 and TRBJ1-2; 8 bases align to TRBD1. With 0 bases clipped from V and 5 bases from J, the junction kept 2 bases outside the gene matches. CDR1 and CDR2 (germline): ENHRY, SYGVKD. CDR3 length: 14 residues. The CDR3 bases are TGTGCCATCAGTGAGTCGGGACAGGTTTATGGCTACACCTTC. Amino acids: CAISESGQVYGYTF.

A few counts support this clone. The V and J genes are TRBV9 and TRBJ2-1; a weak D match, TRBD1 (5 bases). Germline assignment: CDR1 SGDLS and CDR2 YYNGEE. There are 13 residues in the CDR3. Deletions cut 3 bases from V and 2 bases from J, with 6 bases between. The CDR3 DNA reads as TGTGCCAGCAGCGGGGGCACCTACAATGAGCAGTTCTTC. Amino acid sequence: CASSGGTYNEQFF.

This clone was seen a few times. CDR3 DNA: TGTGCCAGCAGCCAGATTGAACATAGCGGGAGGAATAGCGAGCAGTACTTC. This encodes CASSQIEHSGRNSEQYF. The V call is TRBV4-2, the J call TRBJ2-7; 10 nucleotides agree with TRBD2. Germline V gene sequence: CDR1 LGHNA, CDR2 YNFKEQ. This CDR3 is built from 17 residues. J lost 6 bases, V lost 3 bases, and 14 bases had no gene match.

Of note for this clone: One junction end does not reproduce the germline sequence, and a read error may be involved. The rearrangement joins TRBV4-2 to TRBJ2-5; no reliable D call. Looked up from germline, CDR1 is LGHNA and CDR2 is YNFKEQ. The CDR3 length is 12 residues. The CDR3 sequence is CASSQGQEAQYF. Written as DNA, the CDR3 is TGTGCCAGCAGCCAGGGTCAAGAGGCCCAGTACTTC.

V gene TRBV11-2 combines with J gene TRBJ2-5; TRBD2 might be the D (5 bases). With the DNA end fitting TRBJ2-7 better, the J assignment may be wrong. This CDR3 has 15 residues. The germline gives CDR1 SGHAT, CDR2 FQNNGV. The DNA for the CDR3 is TGTGCCAGCAGCTTAAGCCCCGAGGGCTCCTACGAGCAGTACTTC. Amino acid sequence: CASSLSPEGSYEQYF.

This clone was recorded once. This sequence joins TRBV6-6 and TRBJ2-4, with TRBD2 matching 8 bases. With V trimmed by 5 bases and J by 0 bases, 6 bases remained unmatched. The CDR3 extends over 16 amino acids. Germline V gene data show CDR1 as MNHNY and CDR2 as SVGAGI (reference sequence). CDR3 protein: CASSPPGGLAKNIQYF. DNA of the CDR3: TGTGCCAGCAGTCCCCCGGGGGGGCTAGCCAAAAACATTCAGTACTTC.

V gene TRBV2 combines with J gene TRBJ1-1; possible D gene TRBD1, 5 bases. Germline-derived CDR1 and CDR2 are SNHLY and FYNNEI. CDR3 length equals 15 residues. The germline V and J ends were trimmed by 1 base and 5 bases, with 14 bases remaining between them. The CDR3 DNA follows: TGTGCCAGCAGTGAAGTTCCAGGGATGGGGACTGAAGCTTTCTTT. This encodes CASSEVPGMGTEAFF.

The chain combines TRBV29-1 with TRBJ2-7, with 8 bases identical to TRBD1. V lost 3 bases, J lost 6 bases, and 7 bases stayed unmatched. This CDR3 has 13 residues. Germline lookup yields CDR1 SQVTM and CDR2 ANQGSEA. CDR3 amino acids: CSVDQGARGEQYF. The CDR3 DNA reads as TGCAGCGTTGATCAGGGGGCAAGGGGCGAGCAGTACTTC.